A selection of T cell receptor beta chains follows, all from one sample in a study of shared clonotypes between healthy human individuals. Profiled with immunoSEQ multiplex PCR; TCRdb holds only in-frame clones, not every one. Here the sample spans approximately 500,000 clones, approximately 95% being singletons. The sequenced material came from naive CD4+ T cells sorted from blood. These receptors were taken from a woman aged 25 to 39 in good health. Each CDR3 is given with its conserved first and last residue. The order of the fields is V gene, D gene, clone size, J gene, CDR3 DNA, CDR3 protein. A D gene is named only where the DNA matches it firmly. The size field is filled for only some rows; it gives once, few, many or a size class.

>TRBV5-1|-|-|TRBJ2-5
TGCGCCAGCAGCTTGCTAGGTGGAGACCAAGAGACCCAGTACTTC
CASSLLGGDQETQYF
>TRBV11-2|-|-|TRBJ1-3
TGTGCCAGCAGCTTAGATTTTGGAGGGACTGGAAACACCATATATTTT
CASSLDFGGTGNTIYF
>TRBV4-1|-|-|TRBJ1-3
TGCGCCAGCAGCCACGGGGGCAGGGAGGTTAATGGAAACACCATATATTTT
CASSHGGREVNGNTIYF
>TRBV7-8|TRBD1|-|TRBJ1-5
TGTGCCAGCAGCTTCACCGGGACAGGGGAAGATCAGCCCCAGCATTTT
CASSFTGTGEDQPQHF
>TRBV6-5|-|once|TRBJ2-7
TGTGCCAGCAAGGAGGGACCGAACCCCTACGAGCAGTACTTC
CASKEGPNPYEQYF
>TRBV7-9|-|-|TRBJ2-6
TGTGCCAGCAGCTTCGGCAGATCCTCTGGGGCCAACGTCCTGACTTTC
CASSFGRSSGANVLTF
>TRBV9|TRBD2|-|TRBJ2-3
TGTGCCAGCAGCCCAGGGACTAGCGGGAGGGTTTCAGATACGCAGTATTTT
CASSPGTSGRVSDTQYF
>TRBV28|-|-|TRBJ2-2
TGTGCCAGCAGTTTTGTGATCGGGTGGGGGGAGCTGTTTTTT
CASSFVIGWGELFF
>TRBV7-9|TRBD1|-|TRBJ2-7
TGTGCCAGCAGCTCGACAGGGGCGTATACCTACGAGCAGTACTTC
CASSSTGAYTYEQYF
>TRBV6-5|-|-|TRBJ2-7
TGTGCCAGCAGTTACTCGGGCGGCCTCTCCTACGAGCAGTACTTC
CASSYSGGLSYEQYF
>TRBV6-6|-|-|TRBJ2-7
TGTGCCAGCAGTCTCCGGGATTCCTACGAGCAGTACTTC
CASSLRDSYEQYF
>TRBV11-3|TRBD2|-|TRBJ2-3
TGTGCCAGCAGCAGAACTAGCGGGAGCGGTACGCAGTATTTT
CASSRTSGSGTQYF
>TRBV13|TRBD2|-|TRBJ2-3
TGTGCCAGCAGCTTAGATTATCTAGCGGGAAACACAGATACGCAGTATTTT
CASSLDYLAGNTDTQYF
>TRBV4-1|-|-|TRBJ2-1
TGCGCCAGCAGCCAAGGGGTAGCGGCGATCAATGAGCAGTTCTTC
CASSQGVAAINEQFF
>TRBV27|TRBD1|-|TRBJ1-5
TGTGCCAGCAGGACAGGGATTAATCAGCCCCAGCATTTT
CASRTGINQPQHF
>TRBV2|-|-|TRBJ1-2
TGTGCCAGCAGTGAGGAGGGAGCTAACTATGGCTACACCTTC
CASSEEGANYGYTF
>TRBV7-2|-|-|TRBJ1-1
TGTGCCAGCAGCAGGACCGCCCTCACTCTAATGAACACTGAAGCTTTCTTT
CASSRTALTLMNTEAFF
>TRBV5-1|TRBD1|once|TRBJ2-7
TGCGCCAGCAGCTCCTCCCTAAGACAGGGCATAGAGCAGTACTTC
CASSSSLRQGIEQYF
>TRBV18|-|once|TRBJ2-1
TGTGCCAGCTCACCATTGGTGGGGGACGGTGAGCAGTTCTTC
CASSPLVGDGEQFF
>TRBV18|-|-|TRBJ1-1
TGTGCCAGCTCACCACAAGGGGACTATGAAGCTTTCTTT
CASSPQGDYEAFF
>TRBV30|TRBD1|once|TRBJ2-5
TGTGCCTGGAGGGGCACAGGGGCTCAAGAGACCCAGTACTTC
CAWRGTGAQETQYF
>TRBV10-3|TRBD2|-|TRBJ2-1
TGTGCCATCCGGGCTAGCGGGAGGGGGGGTGAGCAGTTCTTC
CAIRASGRGGEQFF
>TRBV4-1|-|-|TRBJ1-3
TGCGCCAGCAGCCAAGTTATAGGAGGGGAGCTTGGAAACACCATATATTTT
CASSQVIGGELGNTIYF
>TRBV5-1|TRBD2|-|TRBJ2-5
TGCGCCAGCCGGCCTAGCGGGAGGGTGGAGACCCAGTACTTC
CASRPSGRVETQYF
>TRBV2|-|-|TRBJ2-7
TGTGCCAGCAGTGCGGCAGTAAGGGAGCAGTACTTC
CASSAAVREQYF
>TRBV28|TRBD1|once|TRBJ2-7
TGTGCCAGCAGTTTAGGGGGACAGACCTTCTACGAGCAGTACTTC
CASSLGGQTFYEQYF
>TRBV4-1|TRBD2|-|TRBJ2-1
TGCGCCAGCAGCCAAGGGCGGGAGGGCCTCGTCCAGCAGTTCTTC
CASSQGREGLVQQFF
>TRBV28|-|once|TRBJ1-2
TGTGCCAGCAGAACAGCGGCTGGCTACACCTTC
CASRTAAGYTF
>TRBV6-5|TRBD1|once|TRBJ2-3
TGTGCCAGCGGGTCCGGGACAGGGGGCAGGGATACGCAGTATTTT
CASGSGTGGRDTQYF
>TRBV9|-|-|TRBJ1-5
TGTGCCAGCAGCTCCAGCGGCGACTTTAATCAGCCCCAGCATTTT
CASSSSGDFNQPQHF
>TRBV2|-|-|TRBJ2-1
TGTGCCAGCAATTACGGGGTCGACTACAATGAGCAGTTCTTC
CASNYGVDYNEQFF
>TRBV29-1|TRBD1|-|TRBJ1-1
TGCAGCGTTGACCCACCGGGACAGGGTAGGACTGAAGCTTTCTTT
CSVDPPGQGRTEAFF
>TRBV27|TRBD1|-|TRBJ1-5
TGTGCCAGCGGGACAGGGAGGCAGCCCCAGCATTTT
CASGTGRQPQHF
>TRBV6-5|-|once|TRBJ2-2
TGTGCCAGCAGTTACTCAGTGTTGAGCACCGGGGAGCTGTTTTTT
CASSYSVLSTGELFF
>TRBV6-4|-|-|TRBJ2-1
TGTGCCAGCAGTGACTCGCGGCTAGCAAATGAGCAGTTCTTC
CASSDSRLANEQFF
>TRBV10-3|TRBD1|-|TRBJ1-5
TGTGCCAGCCGGACAGGGGAATCTAGCAATCAGCCCCAGCATTTT
CASRTGESSNQPQHF
>TRBV5-1|-|-|TRBJ1-2
TGCGCCAGCACTCCCGGGACTCTCTTCTATGGCTACACCTTC
CASTPGTLFYGYTF
>TRBV28|-|-|TRBJ2-2
TGTGCCAGCAGTCCCGGGACATCACCGAACACCGGGGAGCTGTTTTTT
CASSPGTSPNTGELFF
>TRBV15|-|-|TRBJ2-2
TGTGCCACCAGCAGAGACCGTAGTAGGGAGACCGGGGAGCTGTTTTTT
CATSRDRSRETGELFF
>TRBV27|-|-|TRBJ1-4
TGTGCCAGCTCTAGGGATAGGAGGGTCGGGGAAACTAATGAAAAACTGTTTTTT
CASSRDRRVGETNEKLFF
>TRBV11-2|TRBD2|few|TRBJ2-2
TGTGCCAGCAGCATTGGACTAGCTCTTACCGGGGAGCTGTTTTTT
CASSIGLALTGELFF
>TRBV28|-|-|TRBJ2-3
TGTGCCAGCAGTCCCACAGGGAAGGAAGATACGCAGTATTTT
CASSPTGKEDTQYF
>TRBV28|TRBD1|-|TRBJ2-7
TGTGCCAGCAGAAAACAGGGGATGAGCTCCTACGAGCAGTACTTC
CASRKQGMSSYEQYF
>TRBV28|TRBD2|-|TRBJ2-7
TGTGCCAGCAGGCCAACTAGCGGAAACTCCTACGAGCAGTACTTC
CASRPTSGNSYEQYF
>TRBV5-1|TRBD1|-|TRBJ2-7
TGCGCCAGCAGCGGTCCGGGACAGGGACTCGCCGAGCAGTACTTC
CASSGPGQGLAEQYF
>TRBV28|-|-|TRBJ1-5
TGTGCCAGCAGTTCCGAGGACGGGCGGGAGCCCCAGCATTTT
CASSSEDGREPQHF
>TRBV19|-|once|TRBJ2-1
TGTGCCAGTAGTACGGCCCCCGGCTACAATGAGCAGTTCTTC
CASSTAPGYNEQFF
>TRBV6-1|TRBD1|-|TRBJ1-5
TGTGCCAGCAGGGAACCCCTCGGGACAGGGGACAATCAGCCCCAGCATTTT
CASREPLGTGDNQPQHF
>TRBV15|TRBD1|-|TRBJ1-2
TGTGCCACCAGCAGAGATAGCGGGACAGGGTTCGGCTACACCTTC
CATSRDSGTGFGYTF
>TRBV28|TRBD2|-|TRBJ2-1
TGTGCCAACTCAGCGGGAGACTACAATGAGCAGTTCTTC
CANSAGDYNEQFF
>TRBV2|-|-|TRBJ2-3
TGTGCCAGCAGTGATTTTTGGCAAGACACAGATACGCAGTATTTT
CASSDFWQDTDTQYF
>TRBV19|-|-|TRBJ1-5
TGTGCCAGCACCGGACAAATCAATCAGCCCCAGCATTTT
CASTGQINQPQHF
>TRBV9|TRBD2|-|TRBJ2-7
TGTGCCAGCAGCGCCTCAGCGGGAGGAGGGAACGAGCAGTACTTC
CASSASAGGGNEQYF
>TRBV4-1|-|-|TRBJ2-5
TGCGCCAGCAGTCCACAGGAGTTGGGTAGTCAAGAGACCCAGTACTTC
CASSPQELGSQETQYF
>TRBV27|-|-|TRBJ2-7
TGTGCCAGCAGTCCACGAGACAGTTCTTACGAGCAGTACTTC
CASSPRDSSYEQYF
>TRBV11-2|-|-|TRBJ2-1
TGTGCCAGCAGCTTAACCCCTAGTACTGAGCAGTTCTTC
CASSLTPSTEQFF
>TRBV7-3|-|-|TRBJ1-1
TGTGCCAGCAGCTTAACCGCCAATCCTAGGAACACTGAAGCTTTCTTT
CASSLTANPRNTEAFF